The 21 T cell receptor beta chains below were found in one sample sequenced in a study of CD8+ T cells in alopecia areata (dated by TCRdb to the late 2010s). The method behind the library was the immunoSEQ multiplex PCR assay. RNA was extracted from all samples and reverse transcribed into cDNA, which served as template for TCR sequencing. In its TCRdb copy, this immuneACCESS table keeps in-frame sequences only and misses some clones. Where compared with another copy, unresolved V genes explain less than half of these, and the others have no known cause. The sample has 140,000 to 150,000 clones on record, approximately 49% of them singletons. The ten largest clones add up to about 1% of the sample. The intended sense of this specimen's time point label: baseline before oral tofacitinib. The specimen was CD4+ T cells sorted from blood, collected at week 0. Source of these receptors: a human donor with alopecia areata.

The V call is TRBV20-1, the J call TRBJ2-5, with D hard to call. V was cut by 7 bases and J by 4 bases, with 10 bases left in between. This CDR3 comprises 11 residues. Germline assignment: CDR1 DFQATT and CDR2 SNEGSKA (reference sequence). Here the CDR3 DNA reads TGCAGTGGCAGGTCGGGAGAGACCCAGTACTTC. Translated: CSGRSGETQYF.

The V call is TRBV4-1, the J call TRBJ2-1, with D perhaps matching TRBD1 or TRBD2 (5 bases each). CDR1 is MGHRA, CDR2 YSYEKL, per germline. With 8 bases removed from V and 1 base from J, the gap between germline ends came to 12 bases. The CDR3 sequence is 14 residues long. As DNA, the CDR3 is TGCGCCAGCCGGGACGGACTTTCCTACAATGAGCAGTTCTTC. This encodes CASRDGLSYNEQFF.

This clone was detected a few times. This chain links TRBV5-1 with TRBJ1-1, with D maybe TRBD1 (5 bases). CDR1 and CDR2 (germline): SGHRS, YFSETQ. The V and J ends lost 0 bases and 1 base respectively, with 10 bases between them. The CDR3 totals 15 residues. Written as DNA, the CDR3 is TGCGCCAGCAGCTTGGATGGACACTCGAACACTGAAGCTTTCTTT. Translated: CASSLDGHSNTEAFF.

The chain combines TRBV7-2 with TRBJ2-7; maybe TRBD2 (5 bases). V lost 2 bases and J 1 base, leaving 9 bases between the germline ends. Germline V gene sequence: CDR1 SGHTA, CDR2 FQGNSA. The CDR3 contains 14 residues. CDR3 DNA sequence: TGTGCCAGCAGCTTATTCGGGGATTCCTACGAGCAGTACTTC. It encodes CASSLFGDSYEQYF.

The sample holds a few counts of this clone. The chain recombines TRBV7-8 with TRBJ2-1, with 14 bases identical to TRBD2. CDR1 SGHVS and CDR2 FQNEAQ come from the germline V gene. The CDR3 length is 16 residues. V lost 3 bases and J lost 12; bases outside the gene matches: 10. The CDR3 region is CASSFSPGLAGVRQFF. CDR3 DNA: TGTGCCAGCAGCTTTTCCCCGGGACTAGCGGGAGTGAGGCAGTTCTTC.

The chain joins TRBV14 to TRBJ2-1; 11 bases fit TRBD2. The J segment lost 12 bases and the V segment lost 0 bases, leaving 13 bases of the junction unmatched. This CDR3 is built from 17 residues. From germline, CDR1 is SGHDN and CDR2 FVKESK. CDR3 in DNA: TGTGCCAGCAGCCAAGACTTCTTGACTAGCGGGAATAGGCGGCAGTTCTTC. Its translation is CASSQDFLTSGNRRQFF.

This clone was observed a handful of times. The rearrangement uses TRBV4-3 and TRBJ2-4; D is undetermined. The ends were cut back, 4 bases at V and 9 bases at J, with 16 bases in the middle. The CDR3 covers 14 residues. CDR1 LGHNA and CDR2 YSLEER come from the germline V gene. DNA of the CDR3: TGCGCCAGCAGCCCGAGCCCGAGTTATGGCATTCAGTACTTC. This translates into CASSPSPSYGIQYF.

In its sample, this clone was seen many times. The DNA of the CDR3 is TGTGCCAGCAGTTTACGTGAAAAACTGTTTTTT. It codes for CASSLREKLFF. The chain is built from TRBV28 and TRBJ1-4, with D unresolved. The germline gives CDR1 MDHEN, CDR2 SYDVKM. The CDR3 has 11 residues. The V end lost 2 bases, the J end lost 7 bases, and 2 bases lay between the germline ends.

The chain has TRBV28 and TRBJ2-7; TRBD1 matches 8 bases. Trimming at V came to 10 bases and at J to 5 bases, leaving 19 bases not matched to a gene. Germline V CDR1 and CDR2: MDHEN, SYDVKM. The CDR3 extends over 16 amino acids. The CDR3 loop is CAIPGQALSSFHEQYF. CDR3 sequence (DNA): TGTGCCATCCCGGGACAGGCACTAAGCAGTTTCCACGAGCAGTACTTC.

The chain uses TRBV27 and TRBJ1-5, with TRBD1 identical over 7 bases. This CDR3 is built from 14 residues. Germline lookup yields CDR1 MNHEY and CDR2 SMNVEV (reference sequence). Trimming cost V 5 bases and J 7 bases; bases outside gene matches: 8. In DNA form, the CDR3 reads TGTGCCAGCAGTCTGACAGGGACCGGGCAGCCCCAGCATTTT. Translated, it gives CASSLTGTGQPQHF.

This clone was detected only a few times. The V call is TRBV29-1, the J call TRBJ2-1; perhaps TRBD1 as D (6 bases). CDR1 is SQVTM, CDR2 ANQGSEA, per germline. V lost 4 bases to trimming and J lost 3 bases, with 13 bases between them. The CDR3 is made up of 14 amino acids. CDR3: CSVVWQGLYNEQFF. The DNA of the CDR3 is TGCAGCGTTGTGTGGCAGGGGCTCTACAATGAGCAGTTCTTC.

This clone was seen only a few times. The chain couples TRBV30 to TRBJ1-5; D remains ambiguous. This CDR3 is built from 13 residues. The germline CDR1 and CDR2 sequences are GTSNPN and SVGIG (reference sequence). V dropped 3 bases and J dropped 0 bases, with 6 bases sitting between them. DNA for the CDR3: TGTGCCTGGAGCGGTTCTAGCAATCAGCCCCAGCATTTT. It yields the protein CAWSGSSNQPQHF.

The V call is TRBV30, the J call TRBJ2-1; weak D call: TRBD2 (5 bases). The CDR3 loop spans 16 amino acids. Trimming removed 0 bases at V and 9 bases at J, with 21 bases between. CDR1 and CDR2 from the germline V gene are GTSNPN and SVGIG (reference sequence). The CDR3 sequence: CAWSVNGIGGRGEQFF. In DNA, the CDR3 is TGTGCCTGGAGTGTAAACGGGATAGGAGGTCGGGGTGAGCAGTTCTTC.

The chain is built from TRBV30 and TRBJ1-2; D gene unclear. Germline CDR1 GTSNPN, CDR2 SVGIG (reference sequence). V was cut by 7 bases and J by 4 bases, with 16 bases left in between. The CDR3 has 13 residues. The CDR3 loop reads CASPWGVGYGYTF. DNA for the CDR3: TGTGCCTCACCGTGGGGAGTGGGCTATGGCTACACCTTC.

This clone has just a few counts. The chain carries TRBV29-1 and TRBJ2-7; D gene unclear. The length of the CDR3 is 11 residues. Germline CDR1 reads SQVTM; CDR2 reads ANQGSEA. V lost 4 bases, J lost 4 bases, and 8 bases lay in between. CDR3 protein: CSVVGQYEQYF. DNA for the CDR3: TGCAGCGTTGTGGGCCAGTACGAGCAGTACTTC.

Here the CDR3 reads CAWSTYRGEQYF. DNA for the CDR3: TGTGCCTGGAGTACCTACAGGGGCGAGCAGTACTTC. The chain employs TRBV30 and TRBJ2-7; 7 positions agree with TRBD1. Germline-derived CDR1 and CDR2 are GTSNPN and SVGIG (reference sequence). Trimming cost V 2 bases and J 6 bases; bases outside gene matches: 4. The CDR3 has 12 amino acids.

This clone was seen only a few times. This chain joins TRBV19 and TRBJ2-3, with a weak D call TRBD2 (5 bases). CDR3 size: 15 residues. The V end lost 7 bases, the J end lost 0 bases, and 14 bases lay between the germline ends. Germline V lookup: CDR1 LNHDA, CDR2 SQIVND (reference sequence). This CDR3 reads CASNPSGPSTDTQYF. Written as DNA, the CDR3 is TGTGCCAGTAATCCCAGCGGACCGAGCACAGATACGCAGTATTTT.

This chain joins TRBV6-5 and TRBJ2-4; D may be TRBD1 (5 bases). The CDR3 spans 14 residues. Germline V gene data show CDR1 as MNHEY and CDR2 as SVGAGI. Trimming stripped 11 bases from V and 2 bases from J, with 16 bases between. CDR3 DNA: TGTGCCGCTCGGCCCAGGGTGCCCAAAAACATTCAGTACTTC. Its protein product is CAARPRVPKNIQYF.

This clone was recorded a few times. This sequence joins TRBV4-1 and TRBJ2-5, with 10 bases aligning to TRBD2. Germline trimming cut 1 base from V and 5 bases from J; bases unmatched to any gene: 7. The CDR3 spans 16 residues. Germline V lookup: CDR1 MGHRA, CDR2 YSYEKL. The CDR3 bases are TGCGCCAGCAGCCAAGTGAAGCGGGAGGGCCGGGAGACCCAGTACTTC. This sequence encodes CASSQVKREGRETQYF.

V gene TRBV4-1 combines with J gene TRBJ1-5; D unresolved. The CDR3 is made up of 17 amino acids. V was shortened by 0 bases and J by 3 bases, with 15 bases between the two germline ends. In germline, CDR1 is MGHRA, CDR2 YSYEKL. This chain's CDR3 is CASSQEGRGQLNQPQHF. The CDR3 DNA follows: TGCGCCAGCAGCCAAGAGGGGAGAGGCCAACTCAATCAGCCCCAGCATTTT.

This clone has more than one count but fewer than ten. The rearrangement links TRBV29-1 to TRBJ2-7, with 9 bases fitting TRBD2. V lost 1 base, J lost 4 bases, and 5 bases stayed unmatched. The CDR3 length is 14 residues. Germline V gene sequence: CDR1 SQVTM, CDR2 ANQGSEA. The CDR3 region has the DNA TGCAGCGTTGAAGTAGCGGGAGAAACATACGAGCAGTACTTC. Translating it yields CSVEVAGETYEQYF.